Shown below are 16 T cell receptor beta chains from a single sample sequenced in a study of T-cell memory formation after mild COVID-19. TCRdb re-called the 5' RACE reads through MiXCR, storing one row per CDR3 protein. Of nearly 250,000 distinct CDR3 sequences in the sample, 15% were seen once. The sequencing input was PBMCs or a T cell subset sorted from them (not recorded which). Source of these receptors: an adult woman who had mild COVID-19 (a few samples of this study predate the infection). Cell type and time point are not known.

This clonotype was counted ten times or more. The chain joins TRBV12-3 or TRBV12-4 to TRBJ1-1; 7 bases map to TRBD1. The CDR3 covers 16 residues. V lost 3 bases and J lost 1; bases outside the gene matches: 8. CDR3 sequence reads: CASSLPQGQKNTEAFF. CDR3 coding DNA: TGTGCCAGCAGTTTGCCCCAGGGACAGAAGAACACTGAAGCTTTCTTT.

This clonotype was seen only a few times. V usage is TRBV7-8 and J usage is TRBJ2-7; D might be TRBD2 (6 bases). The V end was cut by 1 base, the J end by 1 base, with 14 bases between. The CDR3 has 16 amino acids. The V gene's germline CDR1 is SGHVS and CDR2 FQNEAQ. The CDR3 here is CASSLVGGRLSYEQYF. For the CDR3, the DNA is TGTGCCAGCAGCTTAGTTGGTGGGAGGCTATCCTACGAGCAGTACTTC.

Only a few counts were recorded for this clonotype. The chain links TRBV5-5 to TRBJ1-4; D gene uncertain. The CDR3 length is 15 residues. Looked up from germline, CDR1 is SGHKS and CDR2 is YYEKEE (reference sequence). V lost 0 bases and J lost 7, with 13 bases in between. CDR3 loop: CASSLAPGRIEKLFF. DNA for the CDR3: TGTGCCAGCAGCTTGGCCCCGGGGAGAATTGAAAAACTGTTTTTT.

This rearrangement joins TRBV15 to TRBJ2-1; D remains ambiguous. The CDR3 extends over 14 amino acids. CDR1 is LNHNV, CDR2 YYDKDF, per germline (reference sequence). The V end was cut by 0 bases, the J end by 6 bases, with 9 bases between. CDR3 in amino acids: CATSRDLSLNEQFF. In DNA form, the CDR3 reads TGTGCCACCAGCAGAGATCTCTCGCTCAATGAGCAGTTCTTC. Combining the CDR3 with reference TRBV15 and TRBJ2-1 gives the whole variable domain DAMVIQNPRYQVTQFGKPVTLSCSQTLNHNVMYWYQQKSSQAPKLLFHYYDKDFNNEADTPDNFQSRRPNTSFCFLDIRSPGLGDTAMYLCATSRDLSLNEQFFGPGTRLTVL.

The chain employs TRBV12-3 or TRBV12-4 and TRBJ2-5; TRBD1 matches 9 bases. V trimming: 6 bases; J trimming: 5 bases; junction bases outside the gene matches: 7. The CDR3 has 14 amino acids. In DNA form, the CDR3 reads TGTGCCAGCAGAACCGGACAGGGGTCGGAGACCCAGTACTTC. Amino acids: CASRTGQGSETQYF.

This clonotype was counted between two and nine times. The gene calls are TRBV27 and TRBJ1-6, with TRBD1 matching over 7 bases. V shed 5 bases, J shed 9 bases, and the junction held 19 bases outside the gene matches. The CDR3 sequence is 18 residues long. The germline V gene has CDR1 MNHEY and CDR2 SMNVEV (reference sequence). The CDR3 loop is CASSPRDSALGVGSPLHF. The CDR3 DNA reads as TGTGCCAGCAGTCCCCGGGACAGTGCCTTAGGAGTTGGTTCACCCCTCCACTTT.

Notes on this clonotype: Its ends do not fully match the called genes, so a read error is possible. The CDR3 bases are TGTGCCAGCAGTCAGGGGGGCGCGAACCCCTCGGATTTT. This encodes CASSQGGANPSDF. The rearrangement links TRBV5-5 to TRBJ2-3, with D possibly matching TRBD1 (7 bases). Germline V gene lookup returns CDR1 SGHKS and CDR2 YYEKEE (reference sequence). The CDR3 consists of 13 residues.

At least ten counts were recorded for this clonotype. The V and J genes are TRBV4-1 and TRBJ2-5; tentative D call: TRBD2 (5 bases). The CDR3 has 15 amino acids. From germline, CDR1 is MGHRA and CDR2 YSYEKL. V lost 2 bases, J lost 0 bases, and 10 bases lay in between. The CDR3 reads CASSQQRPYQETQYF. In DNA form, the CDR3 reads TGCGCCAGCAGCCAACAGCGGCCGTACCAAGAGACCCAGTACTTC.

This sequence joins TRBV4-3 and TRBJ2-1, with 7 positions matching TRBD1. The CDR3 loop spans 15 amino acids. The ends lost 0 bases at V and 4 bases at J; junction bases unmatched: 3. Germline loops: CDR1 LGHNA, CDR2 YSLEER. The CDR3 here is CASSQDGTDYNEQFF. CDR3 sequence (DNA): TGCGCCAGCAGCCAAGATGGGACAGATTACAATGAGCAGTTCTTC.

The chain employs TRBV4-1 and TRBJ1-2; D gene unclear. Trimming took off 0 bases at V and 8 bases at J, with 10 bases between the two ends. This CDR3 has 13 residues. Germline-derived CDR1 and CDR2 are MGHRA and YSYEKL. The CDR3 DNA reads TGCGCCAGCAGCCAAGATCGGGGTGAAGGCTACACCTTC. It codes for CASSQDRGEGYTF.

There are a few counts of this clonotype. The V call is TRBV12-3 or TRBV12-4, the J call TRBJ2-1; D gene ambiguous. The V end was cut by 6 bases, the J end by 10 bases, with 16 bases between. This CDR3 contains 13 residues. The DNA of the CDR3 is TGTGCCAGCAGCCTCAAAAAAGGCGGAGAGCAGTTCTTC. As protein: CASSLKKGGEQFF.

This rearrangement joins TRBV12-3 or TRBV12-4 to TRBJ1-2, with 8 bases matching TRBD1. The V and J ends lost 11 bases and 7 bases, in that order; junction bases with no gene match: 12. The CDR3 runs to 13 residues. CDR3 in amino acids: CALAGGAVFGYTF. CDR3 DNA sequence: TGTGCCCTCGCAGGGGGCGCGGTCTTTGGCTACACCTTC.

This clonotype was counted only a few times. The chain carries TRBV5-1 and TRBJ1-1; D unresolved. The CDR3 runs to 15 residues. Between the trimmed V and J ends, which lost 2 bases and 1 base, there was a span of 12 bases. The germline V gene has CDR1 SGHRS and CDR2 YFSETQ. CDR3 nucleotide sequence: TGCGCCAGCAGCTTCTCCGGCACAGCGAACACTGAAGCTTTCTTT. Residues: CASSFSGTANTEAFF.

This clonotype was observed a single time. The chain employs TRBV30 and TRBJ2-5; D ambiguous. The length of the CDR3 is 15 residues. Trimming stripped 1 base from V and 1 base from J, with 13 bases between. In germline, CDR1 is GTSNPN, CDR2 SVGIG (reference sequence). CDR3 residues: CAWSGPSQLQETQYF. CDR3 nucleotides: TGTGCCTGGAGTGGACCCTCCCAGCTCCAAGAGACCCAGTACTTC.

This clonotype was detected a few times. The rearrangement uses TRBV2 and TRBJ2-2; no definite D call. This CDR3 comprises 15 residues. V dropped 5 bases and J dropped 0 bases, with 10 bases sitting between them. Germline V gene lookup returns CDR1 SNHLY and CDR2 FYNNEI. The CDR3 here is CASSSVRTNTGELFF. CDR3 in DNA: TGTGCCAGCAGTAGTGTGCGGACGAACACCGGGGAGCTGTTTTTT.

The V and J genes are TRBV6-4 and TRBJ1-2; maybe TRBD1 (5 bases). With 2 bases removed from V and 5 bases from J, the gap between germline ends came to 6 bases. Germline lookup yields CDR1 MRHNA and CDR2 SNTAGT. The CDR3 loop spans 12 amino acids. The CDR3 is CASSDGAYGYTF. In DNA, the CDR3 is TGTGCCAGCAGTGACGGGGCATATGGCTACACCTTC.